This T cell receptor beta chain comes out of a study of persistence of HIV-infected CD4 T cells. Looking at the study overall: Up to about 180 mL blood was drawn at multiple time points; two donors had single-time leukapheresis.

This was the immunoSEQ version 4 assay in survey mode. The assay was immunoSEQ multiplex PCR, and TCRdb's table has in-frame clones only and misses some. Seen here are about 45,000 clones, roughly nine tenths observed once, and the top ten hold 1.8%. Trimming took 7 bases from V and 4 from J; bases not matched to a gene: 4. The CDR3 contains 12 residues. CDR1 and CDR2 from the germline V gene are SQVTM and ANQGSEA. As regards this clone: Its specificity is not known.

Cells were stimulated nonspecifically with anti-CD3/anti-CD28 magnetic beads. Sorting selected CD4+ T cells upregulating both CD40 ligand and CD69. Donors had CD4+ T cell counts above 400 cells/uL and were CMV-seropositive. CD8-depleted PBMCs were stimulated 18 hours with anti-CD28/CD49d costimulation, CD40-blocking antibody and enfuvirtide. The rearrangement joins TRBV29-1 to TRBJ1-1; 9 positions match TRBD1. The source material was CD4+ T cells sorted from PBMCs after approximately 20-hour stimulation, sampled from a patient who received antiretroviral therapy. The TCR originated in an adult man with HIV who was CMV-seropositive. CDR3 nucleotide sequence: TGCAGCGCTGCGACAGGGGGCACTGAAGCTTTCTTT. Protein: CSAATGGTEAFF.